The TCR beta chain under discussion was sequenced for a study of CXCR3-negative and CXCR3-positive naive CD8 T cells. The germline V gene has CDR1 SGHTA and CDR2 FQGNSA. The CDR3 covers 14 residues. 5' RACE that incorporated UMI labels was used to prepare the TRB cDNA libraries. TCRdb reprocessed the 5' RACE reads; each CDR3 protein has one entry and no DNA is given. The table lists under 85,000 distinct CDR3 sequences. The chain recombines TRBV7-2 with TRBJ2-1; there is no DNA to check the TCRdb D call of TRBD1. The TCR comes from a human donor in good health. Some clones in this sample may be carry-over from other donors' samples. Sequencing was done on a sample of naive CXCR3- CD8+ T cells from blood. Indicated subset: CD45RO-CCR7+CD27+CD95- naive CD8+ T cells lacking CXCR3 (TNR3-). The CDR3 loop is CASSTGQGYTEQFF.